These 10 T cell receptor beta chains originate from one sample sequenced in a study of PD-L1 blockade in urothelial cancer. Repertoires were generated with immunoSEQ multiplex PCR, while TCRdb's copy carries only in-frame clones and drops some. Here the sample spans roughly 40,000 clones, roughly nine tenths being singletons. Noted time point: peripheral blood 6 weeks after treatment start. The material was PBMCs, obtained around atezolizumab (anti-PD-L1) treatment. Source of these receptors: an older man with urothelial cancer.

This rearrangement joins TRBV12-5 to TRBJ2-7, with 10 bases aligning to TRBD2. The CDR3 contains 16 residues. Per the germline V gene, CDR1 is LGHNT and CDR2 is FRNRAP. J lost 1 base, V lost 3 bases, and 6 bases had no gene match. CDR3 sequence (DNA): TGTGCTAGTGGTTTAGCCCGGACTAGCGGATCCTACGAGCAGTACTTC. Translating gives CASGLARTSGSYEQYF.

The chain is built from TRBV18 and TRBJ2-7; 7 nucleotides line up with TRBD1. J was trimmed by 2 bases and V by 0 bases; bases with no gene match: 1. The CDR3 loop spans 14 amino acids. Germline CDR1 is KGHSH and CDR2 is LQKENI. CDR3 amino acids: CASSPPGQPYEQYF. The CDR3 DNA reads TGTGCCAGCTCACCACCGGGACAGCCCTACGAGCAGTACTTC.

The rearrangement joins TRBV4-2 to TRBJ2-7; maybe TRBD1 (6 bases). The CDR3 is 15 residues long. The V gene's germline CDR1 is LGHNA and CDR2 YNFKEQ. Trimming cost V 4 bases and J 0 bases, with 13 bases left between them. CDR3 nucleotides: TGTGCCAGCAGCCCGGAGGACAGATTCTCCTACGAGCAGTACTTC. It yields the protein CASSPEDRFSYEQYF.

The CDR3 coding sequence is TGTGCCAGCAGTTCCTTGACCGGGACAGGGGAAAATCAGCCCCAGCATTTT. This codes for CASSSLTGTGENQPQHF. The chain couples TRBV27 to TRBJ1-5, with 10 nucleotides matching TRBD1. Germline V gene sequence: CDR1 MNHEY, CDR2 SMNVEV (reference sequence). V dropped 4 bases and J dropped 4; count of bases not matched to a gene: 10. This CDR3 is built from 17 residues.

The chain links TRBV6-5 to TRBJ1-2, with a tentative D call TRBD1 (6 bases). Germline CDR1 and CDR2: MNHEY and SVGAGI. The ends were cut back, 7 bases at V and 7 bases at J, with 16 bases in the middle. The CDR3 consists of 13 residues. The CDR3 sequence is CASTEQGEAGYTF. The CDR3 DNA sequence: TGTGCCAGCACTGAACAGGGAGAGGCTGGCTACACCTTC.

The rearrangement uses TRBV27 and TRBJ1-5, with D possibly TRBD1 on 6 matching bases. Germline V CDR1 and CDR2: MNHEY, SMNVEV (reference sequence). The CDR3 totals 17 residues. The V and J ends lost 2 bases and 9 bases respectively, with 23 bases between them. This CDR3 is CASSLKLSGVYMGPQHF. The CDR3 region has the DNA TGTGCCAGCAGTTTAAAGCTGTCAGGGGTCTACATGGGGCCCCAGCATTTT.

The gene calls are TRBV19 and TRBJ2-1, with D maybe TRBD2 (5 bases). In germline, CDR1 is LNHDA, CDR2 SQIVND (reference sequence). The length of the CDR3 is 16 residues. V was pared by 7 bases and J by 7 bases, with 23 bases between. The CDR3 DNA reads TGTGCCAGTACCCCTAGCAAAGTCGAACCGGGGAATGAGCAGTTCTTC. As protein: CASTPSKVEPGNEQFF.

The chain couples TRBV29-1 to TRBJ2-5; D possibly corresponds to TRBD1 (5 bases). The germline gives CDR1 SQVTM, CDR2 ANQGSEA. The CDR3 sequence is 18 residues long. Trimming removed 0 bases from V and 5 bases from J, with 25 bases in between. The CDR3 DNA sequence: TGCAGCGTTGAAGAAAAAGGTCTAGAGTGGGGCCCAAGGGAGACCCAGTACTTC. It encodes CSVEEKGLEWGPRETQYF.

V gene TRBV28 combines with J gene TRBJ1-3, with 11 bases identical to TRBD1. After removal of 4 bases from V and 2 bases from J, the junction contained 1 base not matched to a gene. This CDR3 spans 15 amino acids. Germline CDR1 is MDHEN and CDR2 is SYDVKM. In nucleotides, the CDR3 is TGTGCCAGCAGTTCGGGACAGGGGGCTGGAAACACCATATATTTT. Translated, it gives CASSSGQGAGNTIYF.

The chain uses TRBV10-1 and TRBJ2-1, with D tentatively TRBD1 (5 bases). V lost 11 bases, J lost 5 bases, and 19 bases lay in between. The CDR3 runs 14 residues. CDR1 and CDR2 (germline): WNHNN, SYGVQD (reference sequence). The CDR3: CALGPAVRDNEQFF. For the CDR3, the DNA is TGCGCCCTGGGGCCAGCAGTTCGGGACAATGAGCAGTTCTTC.